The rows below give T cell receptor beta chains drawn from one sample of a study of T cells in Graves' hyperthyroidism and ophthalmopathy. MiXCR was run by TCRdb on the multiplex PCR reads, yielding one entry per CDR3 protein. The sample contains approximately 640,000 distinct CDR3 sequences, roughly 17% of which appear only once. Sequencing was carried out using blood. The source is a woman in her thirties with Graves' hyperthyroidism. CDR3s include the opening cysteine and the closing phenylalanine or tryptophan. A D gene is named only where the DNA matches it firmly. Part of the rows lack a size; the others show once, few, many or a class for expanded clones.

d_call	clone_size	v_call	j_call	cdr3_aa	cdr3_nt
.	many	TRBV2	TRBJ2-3	CASSDGVWADTQYF	TGTGCCAGCAGTGATGGGGTTTGGGCAGATACGCAGTATTTT
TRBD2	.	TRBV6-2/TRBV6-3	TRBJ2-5	CAGRVTSGSEGETQYF	TGTGCCGGAAGAGTAACTAGCGGGAGCGAAGGGGAGACCCAGTACTTC
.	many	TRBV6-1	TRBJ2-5	CASGRQRDETQYF	TGTGCCAGCGGCAGACAGAGGGACGAGACCCAGTACTTC
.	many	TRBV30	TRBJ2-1	CAWHYDNEQFF	TGTGCCTGGCACTATGACAATGAGCAGTTCTTC
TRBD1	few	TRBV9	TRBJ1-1	CASSVMGQMNTEAFF	TGTGCCAGCAGCGTTATGGGACAGATGAACACTGAAGCTTTCTTT
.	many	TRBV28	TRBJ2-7	CASSARDSSYEQYF	TGTGCCAGCAGTGCGCGGGACAGCTCCTACGAGCAGTACTTC
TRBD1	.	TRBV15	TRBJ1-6	CATSRGDRGALHF	TGTGCCACCAGCAGAGGGGACAGGGGGGCCCTCCACTTT
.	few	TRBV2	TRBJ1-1	CASSGDQNTEAFF	TGTGCCAGCAGTGGGGACCAGAACACTGAAGCTTTCTTT
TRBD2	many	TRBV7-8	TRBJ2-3	CASSLGASGTTSTDTQYF	TGTGCCAGCAGCTTAGGGGCTAGCGGGACAACTAGCACAGATACGCAGTATTTT
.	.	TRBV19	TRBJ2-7	CASSITLDTSYEQYF	TGTGCCAGTAGTATAACTCTTGACACCTCCTACGAGCAGTACTTC
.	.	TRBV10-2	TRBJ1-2	CASSDGGMAGYTF	TGCGCCAGCAGTGACGGGGGAATGGCTGGCTACACCTTC
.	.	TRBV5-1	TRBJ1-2	CASSPAGRGAGYGYTF	TGCGCCAGCAGCCCCGCGGGTCGGGGCGCGGGCTATGGCTACACCTTC
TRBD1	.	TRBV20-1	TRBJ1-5	CSAVQGEQPQHF	TGCAGTGCTGTACAGGGGGAGCAGCCCCAGCATTTT
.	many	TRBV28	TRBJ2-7	CASSSRGYEQYF	TGTGCCAGCAGTTCCCGCGGGTACGAGCAGTACTTC
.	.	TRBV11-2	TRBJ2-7	CASENPQSNREQYF	TGTGCCAGCGAAAACCCACAGTCAAATCGGGAGCAGTACTTC
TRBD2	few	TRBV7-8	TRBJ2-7	CASSLEPGAGGYSYEQYF	TGTGCCAGCAGCTTAGAACCCGGGGCGGGAGGCTACTCCTACGAGCAGTACTTC
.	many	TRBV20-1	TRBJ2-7	CSAPRSSYEQYF	TGCAGTGCTCCCCGTAGCTCCTACGAGCAGTACTTC
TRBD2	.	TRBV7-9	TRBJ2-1	CASSGGLAGVTFYNEQFF	TGTGCCAGCAGCGGGGGACTAGCGGGAGTTACATTCTACAATGAGCAGTTCTTC
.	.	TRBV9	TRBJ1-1	CASSVLSGAEAFF	TGTGCCAGCAGCGTATTGTCCGGCGCTGAAGCTTTCTTT
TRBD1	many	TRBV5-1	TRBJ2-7	CASSLNRGLYEQYF	TGCGCCAGCAGCTTGAACAGGGGCCTCTACGAGCAGTACTTC
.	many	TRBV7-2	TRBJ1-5	CASSSREPNQPQHF	TGTGCCAGCAGCTCGCGGGAGCCCAATCAGCCCCAGCATTTT